The clone carrying this T cell receptor (beta chain) was detected many times. Its matching antigen is unknown. Researchers made TCR cDNA using 5'RACE template switching, and this step added a universal primer site and UMIs. TCRdb re-analysed the 5' RACE reads in MiXCR, keeping a single row per CDR3 protein. The data contain about 330,000 distinct CDR3 sequences, about 4% of them singletons. The sample originates from a study of T cells after yellow fever vaccination. Study findings and constraints: Subsequent to the booster, the majority of primary-vaccination clones reappeared (96% CD4, 88% CD8). A weaker secondary response peaked on day 5, the primary on day 15.

Germline CDR1 and CDR2: SGHTA and FQGNSA. The CDR3 is made up of 15 amino acids. The V segment lost 5 bases and the J segment 6 bases; nucleotides outside the gene matches: 3. This clonotype was sampled from a man aged 18-30 years who received the YFV17D yellow fever vaccine. The chain uses TRBV7-2 and TRBJ2-1; 14 bases line up with TRBD2. The material was PBMCs, obtained 5 days after the yellow fever booster vaccination. Here the CDR3 reads CASSQGLAGANEQFF. The DNA for the CDR3 is TGTGCCAGCAGCCAGGGACTAGCGGGGGCCAATGAGCAGTTCTTC.